Presented here are 22 T cell receptor beta chains from one specimen sequenced in a study of cytomegalovirus exposure and HLA in healthy donors. PCR amplification relied on 60 Vbeta primers (plus 13 Jbeta primers). Clones were sequenced by immunoSEQ multiplex PCR, and TCRdb holds only the in-frame ones, with some missing. The sample lists roughly 150,000 clones, approximately 80% occurring once. Sequenced input: PBMCs. The receptors derive from a man under 40 in good health and CMV-seronegative.

The V gene is TRBV11-2, the J gene TRBJ1-4, with 8 bases fitting TRBD1. The CDR3 is 15 residues long. The germline gives CDR1 SGHAT, CDR2 FQNNGV. J gave up 3 bases and V 5 bases, and 5 bases lay outside the gene matches. The CDR3: CASSPTGVANEKLFF. The DNA of the CDR3 is TGTGCCAGCAGCCCGACAGGGGTGGCTAATGAAAAACTGTTTTTT.

J is TRBJ2-3 and V is TRBV30, with 8 bases matching TRBD2. With 4 bases clipped from V and 5 bases from J, the junction kept 5 bases outside the gene matches. Germline V CDR1 and CDR2: GTSNPN, SVGIG (reference sequence). The CDR3 runs to 13 residues. The CDR3 reads CAWTREGGDTQYF. Here the CDR3 DNA reads TGTGCCTGGACTCGGGAGGGGGGAGATACGCAGTATTTT.

The J gene is TRBJ2-7, the V gene TRBV4-1, with TRBD2 matching 8 bases. The CDR3 is 14 amino acids. The V segment lost 1 base and the J segment 4 bases; nucleotides outside the gene matches: 3. Looked up from germline, CDR1 is MGHRA and CDR2 is YSYEKL. CDR3 DNA: TGCGCCAGCAGCCAAGTTAGCGGGACGTACGAGCAGTACTTC. Amino acids: CASSQVSGTYEQYF.

This clone was found a few times. J is TRBJ1-5 and V is TRBV4-2, with D unresolved. Germline assignment: CDR1 LGHNA and CDR2 YNFKEQ. V was cut by 0 bases and J by 5 bases, with 8 bases left in between. This CDR3 is built from 14 residues. The CDR3 coding sequence is TGTGCCAGCAGCCAAGATCCCGACTATCAGCCCCAGCATTTT. Amino acid sequence: CASSQDPDYQPQHF.

The genes are TRBV10-3 and TRBJ2-2; maybe TRBD2 (6 bases). CDR1 and CDR2 (germline): ENHRY, SYGVKD. The V end lost 7 bases, the J end lost 1 base, and 10 bases lay between the germline ends. The CDR3 sequence is 14 residues long. For the CDR3, the DNA is TGTGCCATCACTTCGGAGGGGAACACCGGGGAGCTGTTTTTT. Its protein product is CAITSEGNTGELFF.

The rearrangement joins TRBV5-5 to TRBJ2-1, with D uncertain. The germline gives CDR1 SGHKS, CDR2 YYEKEE (reference sequence). This CDR3 is built from 15 residues. Trimming took off 0 bases at V and 3 bases at J, with 10 bases between the two ends. This chain's CDR3 is CASSLESPGYNEQFF. CDR3 bases: TGTGCCAGCAGCTTGGAATCTCCAGGCTACAATGAGCAGTTCTTC. Filled out from reference TRBV5-5 and TRBJ2-1, the complete variable domain reads DAGVTQSPTHLIKTRGQQVTLRCSPISGHKSVSWYQQVLGQGPQFIFQYYEKEERGRGNFPDRFSARQFPNYSSELNVNALLLGDSALYLCASSLESPGYNEQFFGPGTRLTVL.

The chain combines TRBV14 with TRBJ2-7; 7 bases agree with TRBD1. The V and J ends lost 3 bases and 0 bases, in that order; junction bases with no gene match: 2. Germline lookup yields CDR1 SGHDN and CDR2 FVKESK. This CDR3 contains 14 residues. The CDR3 here is CASSQRTGSYEQYF. As DNA, the CDR3 is TGTGCCAGCAGCCAGAGGACAGGCTCCTACGAGCAGTACTTC.

The J gene is TRBJ1-2, the V gene TRBV7-2, with 9 bases lining up with TRBD1. Germline V gene lookup returns CDR1 SGHTA and CDR2 FQGNSA. This CDR3 spans 15 amino acids. Trimming cost V 1 base and J 2 bases; bases outside gene matches: 2. CDR3 bases: TGTGCCAGCAGCTTAGGGGACAGGGAAAACTATGGCTACACCTTC. Protein sequence: CASSLGDRENYGYTF.

The gene calls are TRBV30 and TRBJ2-7; perhaps TRBD2 as D (6 bases). Trimming stripped 5 bases from V and 6 bases from J, with 14 bases between. The length of the CDR3 is 12 residues. Germline lookup yields CDR1 GTSNPN and CDR2 SVGIG (reference sequence). The CDR3, as DNA: TGTGCCTGGGCGGGATCCAAGGGCGAGCAGTACTTC. Protein product: CAWAGSKGEQYF.

This clone was seen a handful of times. The rearrangement joins TRBV2 to TRBJ2-3, with D uncertain. Germline lookup yields CDR1 SNHLY and CDR2 FYNNEI. The length of the CDR3 is 13 residues. Trimming pared 7 bases from V and 2 bases from J, leaving 10 bases between. The CDR3 protein is CASNRGNTDTQYF. CDR3 DNA sequence: TGTGCCAGCAACCGCGGAAACACAGATACGCAGTATTTT.

This rearrangement joins TRBV2 to TRBJ2-6, with a tentative D call TRBD2 (5 bases). The V end lost 4 bases, the J end lost 3 bases, and 10 bases lay between the germline ends. Germline V CDR1 and CDR2: SNHLY, FYNNEI. This CDR3 is built from 15 residues. CDR3 sequence: CASSVEGGGANVLTF. CDR3 bases: TGTGCCAGCAGTGTAGAGGGTGGTGGGGCCAACGTCCTGACTTTC.

V usage is TRBV5-1 and J usage is TRBJ2-3; the D gene is possibly TRBD1 (5 bases). Between the trimmed V and J ends, which lost 9 bases and 2 bases, there was a span of 13 bases. Germline V lookup: CDR1 SGHRS, CDR2 YFSETQ. This CDR3 is 13 amino acids long. The DNA of the CDR3 is TGCGCCACGAGCCCAGGGTTCACAGATACGCAGTATTTT. This codes for CATSPGFTDTQYF.

This chain uses TRBV5-1 with TRBJ1-1; TRBD1 matches at 7 bases. Per germline, CDR1 SGHRS and CDR2 YFSETQ. Trimming at V came to 4 bases and at J to 0 bases, leaving 6 bases not matched to a gene. This CDR3 has 15 residues. In DNA form, the CDR3 reads TGCGCCAGCAGCCCACCGACAGGGTTGAACACTGAAGCTTTCTTT. Translating it yields CASSPPTGLNTEAFF.

This chain uses TRBV5-1 with TRBJ1-2, with D possibly matching TRBD1 (5 bases). V was clipped by 4 bases and J by 2 bases, with 12 bases between them. This CDR3 is built from 14 residues. The germline CDR1 and CDR2 sequences are SGHRS and YFSETQ. The CDR3 bases are TGCGCCAGCAGCGCCGGGGCGGGGAACTATGGCTACACCTTC. It translates to CASSAGAGNYGYTF.

The genes are TRBV30 and TRBJ2-7; possibly TRBD2 for D (6 bases). Germline assignment: CDR1 GTSNPN and CDR2 SVGIG (reference sequence). V was clipped by 2 bases and J by 2 bases, with 16 bases between them. CDR3 length: 15 residues. The CDR3 DNA is TGTGCCTGGAGTTCCTTGGGAGGTAGCCCCTACGAGCAGTACTTC. It translates to CAWSSLGGSPYEQYF. Full variable domain (rest looked up from reference TRBV30 and TRBJ2-7): SQTIHQWPATLVQPVGSPLSLECTVEGTSNPNLYWYRQAAGRGLQLLFYSVGIGQISSEVPQNLSASRPQDRQFILSSKKLLLSDSGFYLCAWSSLGGSPYEQYFGPGTRLTVT.

J is TRBJ2-5 and V is TRBV5-1; the D gene is possibly TRBD1 (6 bases). V was cut by 4 bases and J by 1 base, with 11 bases left in between. The V gene's germline CDR1 is SGHRS and CDR2 YFSETQ. This CDR3 region has 14 residues. This CDR3 reads CASSTGQLQETQYF. The CDR3 DNA is TGCGCCAGCAGCACAGGACAGCTCCAAGAGACCCAGTACTTC.

V usage is TRBV30 and J usage is TRBJ2-7; the match to TRBD1 covers 10 bases. The germline gives CDR1 GTSNPN, CDR2 SVGIG (reference sequence). This CDR3 has 14 amino acids. Trimming took 2 bases from V and 1 from J; bases not matched to a gene: 2. CDR3 amino acids: CAWSRGQGSYEQYF. In nucleotides, the CDR3 is TGTGCCTGGAGTAGGGGACAGGGGTCCTACGAGCAGTACTTC.

This clone has more than one count but fewer than ten. The rearrangement links TRBV19 to TRBJ1-6; D perhaps matches TRBD1 (5 bases). CDR1 and CDR2 (germline): LNHDA, SQIVND (reference sequence). This CDR3 is built from 15 residues. Trimming took off 9 bases at V and 0 bases at J, with 12 bases between the two ends. The CDR3 sequence is CASQAGGSYNSPLHF. The CDR3 coding sequence is TGTGCCAGCCAAGCGGGGGGCTCCTATAATTCACCCCTCCACTTT.

J is TRBJ1-5 and V is TRBV9; D is ambiguous. With 2 bases removed from V and 7 bases from J, the gap between germline ends came to 10 bases. The CDR3 covers 13 residues. From germline, CDR1 is SGDLS and CDR2 YYNGEE. Here the CDR3 DNA reads TGTGCCAGCAGCGTGAACACCAAGCAGCCCCAGCATTTT. Translating it yields CASSVNTKQPQHF.

V gene TRBV18 combines with J gene TRBJ2-2; 8 bases align to TRBD1. Germline lookup yields CDR1 KGHSH and CDR2 LQKENI. V lost 3 bases and J lost 3; bases outside the gene matches: 0. CDR3 size: 14 residues. The CDR3 reads CASSPTGDTGELFF. CDR3 in DNA: TGTGCCAGCTCACCGACAGGGGACACCGGGGAGCTGTTTTTT.

CDR3 nucleotide sequence: TGTGCCAGCAATTTCCGGGGGGAGCCCCCAGATACGCAGTATTTT. It is translated as CASNFRGEPPDTQYF. The chain couples TRBV7-2 to TRBJ2-3; TRBD2 agrees at 7 bases. V trimming: 7 bases; J trimming: 4 bases; junction bases outside the gene matches: 11. The CDR3 contains 15 residues. Germline CDR1 is SGHTA and CDR2 is FQGNSA.

V and J are TRBV6-6 and TRBJ2-5; TRBD2 is a possible D gene (7 bases). Germline-derived CDR1 and CDR2 are MNHNY and SVGAGI (reference sequence). The CDR3 is made up of 14 amino acids. V was clipped by 6 bases and J by 5 bases, with 16 bases between them. The CDR3 DNA sequence: TGTGCCAGCAGAGGCGGGGGCCTCGGGGAGACCCAGTACTTC. This encodes CASRGGGLGETQYF.